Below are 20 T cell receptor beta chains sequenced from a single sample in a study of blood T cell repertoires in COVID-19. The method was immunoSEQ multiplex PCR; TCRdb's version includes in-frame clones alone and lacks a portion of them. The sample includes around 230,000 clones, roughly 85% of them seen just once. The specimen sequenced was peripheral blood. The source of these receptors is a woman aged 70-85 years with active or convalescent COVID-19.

In DNA form, the CDR3 reads TGCGCCAGCACTTCCCGGGGACAGGGGACTGAAGCTTTCTTT. Protein sequence: CASTSRGQGTEAFF. This chain links TRBV5-1 with TRBJ1-1; 10 bases align to TRBD1. This CDR3 has 14 residues. Trimming took 6 bases from V and 5 from J; bases not matched to a gene: 7. CDR1 is SGHRS and CDR2 is YFSETQ in the germline V gene.

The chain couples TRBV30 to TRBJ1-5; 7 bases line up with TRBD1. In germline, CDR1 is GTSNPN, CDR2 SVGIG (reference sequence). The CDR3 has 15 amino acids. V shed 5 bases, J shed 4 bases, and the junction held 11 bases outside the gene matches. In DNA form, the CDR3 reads TGTGCCTGGTCCCGGGGGGGCAGGGGGAATCAGCCCCAGCATTTT. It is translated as CAWSRGGRGNQPQHF.

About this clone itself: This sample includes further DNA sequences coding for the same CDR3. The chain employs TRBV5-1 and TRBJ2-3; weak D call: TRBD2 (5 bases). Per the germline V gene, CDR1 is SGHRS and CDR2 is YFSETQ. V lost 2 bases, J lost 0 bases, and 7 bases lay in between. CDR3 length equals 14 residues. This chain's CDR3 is CASSFRDSTDTQYF. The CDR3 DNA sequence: TGCGCCAGCAGCTTCCGGGATAGCACAGATACGCAGTATTTT.

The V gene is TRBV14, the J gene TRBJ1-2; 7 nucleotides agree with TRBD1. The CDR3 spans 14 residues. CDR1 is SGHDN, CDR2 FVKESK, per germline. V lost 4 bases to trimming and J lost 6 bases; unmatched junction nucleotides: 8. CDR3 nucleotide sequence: TGTGCCAGCAGCCGGGACGCAGGGGGAGATGGCTACACCTTC. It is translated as CASSRDAGGDGYTF.

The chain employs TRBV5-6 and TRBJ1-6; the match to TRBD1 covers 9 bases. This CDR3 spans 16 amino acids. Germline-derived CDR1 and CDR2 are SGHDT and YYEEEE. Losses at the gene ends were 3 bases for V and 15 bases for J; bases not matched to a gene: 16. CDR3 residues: CASSSTAGTGTLDLHF. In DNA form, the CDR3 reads TGTGCCAGCAGCTCAACCGCCGGGACAGGGACCCTAGACCTCCACTTT.

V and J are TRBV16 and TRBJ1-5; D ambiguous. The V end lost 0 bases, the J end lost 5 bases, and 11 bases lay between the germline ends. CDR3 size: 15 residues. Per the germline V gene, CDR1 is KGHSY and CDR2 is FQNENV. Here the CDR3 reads CASSQSRGGDQPQHF. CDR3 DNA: TGTGCCAGCAGCCAATCAAGAGGAGGTGATCAGCCCCAGCATTTT.

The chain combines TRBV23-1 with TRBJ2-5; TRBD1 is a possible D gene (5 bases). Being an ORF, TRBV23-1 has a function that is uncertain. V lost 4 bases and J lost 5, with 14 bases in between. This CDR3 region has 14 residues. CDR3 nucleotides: TGCGCCAGCAGTCGGCCAGGGTTAGGCGAGACCCAGTACTTC. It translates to CASSRPGLGETQYF.

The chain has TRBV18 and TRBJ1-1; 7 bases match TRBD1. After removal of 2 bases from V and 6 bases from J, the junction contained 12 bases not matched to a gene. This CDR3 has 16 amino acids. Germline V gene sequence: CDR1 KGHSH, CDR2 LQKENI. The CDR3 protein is CASSPSQLEQGSEAFF. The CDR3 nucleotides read TGTGCCAGCTCACCAAGCCAGTTAGAACAGGGGTCTGAAGCTTTCTTT.

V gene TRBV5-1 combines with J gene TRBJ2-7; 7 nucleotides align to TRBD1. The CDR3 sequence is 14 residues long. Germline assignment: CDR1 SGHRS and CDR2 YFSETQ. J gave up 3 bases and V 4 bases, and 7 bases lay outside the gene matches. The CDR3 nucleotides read TGCGCCAGCAGCGAACAGGGGACCCACTACGAGCAGTACTTC. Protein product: CASSEQGTHYEQYF.

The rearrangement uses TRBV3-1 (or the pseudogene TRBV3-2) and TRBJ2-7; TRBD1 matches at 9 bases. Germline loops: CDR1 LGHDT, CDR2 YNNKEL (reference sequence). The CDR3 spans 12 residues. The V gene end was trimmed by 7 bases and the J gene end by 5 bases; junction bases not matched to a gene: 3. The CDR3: CASMGQGDEQYF. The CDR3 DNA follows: TGTGCCAGCATGGGACAGGGAGACGAGCAGTACTTC.

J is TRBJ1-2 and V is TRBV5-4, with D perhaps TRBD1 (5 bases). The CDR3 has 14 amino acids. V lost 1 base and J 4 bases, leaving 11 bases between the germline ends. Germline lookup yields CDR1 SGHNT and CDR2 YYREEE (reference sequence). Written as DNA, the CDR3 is TGTGCCAGCAGCTTGCAGGGCGCAAGCTATGGCTACACCTTC. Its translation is CASSLQGASYGYTF.

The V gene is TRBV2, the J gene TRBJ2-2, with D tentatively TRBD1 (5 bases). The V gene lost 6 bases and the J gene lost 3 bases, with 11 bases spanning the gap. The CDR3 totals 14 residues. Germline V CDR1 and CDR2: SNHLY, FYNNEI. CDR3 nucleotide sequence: TGTGCCAGCAGGGCGACAGTAGACACCGGGGAGCTGTTTTTT. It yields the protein CASRATVDTGELFF.

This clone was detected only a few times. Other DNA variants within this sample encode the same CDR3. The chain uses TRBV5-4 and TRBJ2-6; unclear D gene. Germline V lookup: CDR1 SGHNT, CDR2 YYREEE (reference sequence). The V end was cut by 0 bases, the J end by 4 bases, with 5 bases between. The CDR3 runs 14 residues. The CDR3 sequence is CASSLAGGANVLTF. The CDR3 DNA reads TGTGCCAGCAGCTTGGCCGGGGGGGCCAACGTCCTGACTTTC.

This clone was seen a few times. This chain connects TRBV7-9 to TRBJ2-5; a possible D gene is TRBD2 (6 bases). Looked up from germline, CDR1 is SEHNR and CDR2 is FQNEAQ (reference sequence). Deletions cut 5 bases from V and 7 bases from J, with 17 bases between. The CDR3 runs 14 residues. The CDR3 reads CASSPGRRFGTQYF. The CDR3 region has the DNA TGTGCCAGCAGCCCAGGGAGGCGGTTTGGGACCCAGTACTTC.

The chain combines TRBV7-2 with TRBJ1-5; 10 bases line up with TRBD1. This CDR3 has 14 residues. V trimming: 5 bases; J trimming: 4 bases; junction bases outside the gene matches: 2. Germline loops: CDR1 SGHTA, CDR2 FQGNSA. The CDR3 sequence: CASSGGQGNQPQHF. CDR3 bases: TGTGCCAGCAGCGGGGGACAGGGGAATCAGCCCCAGCATTTT. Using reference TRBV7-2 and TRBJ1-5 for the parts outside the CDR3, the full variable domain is GAGVSQSPSNKVTEKGKDVELRCDPISGHTALYWYRQSLGQGLEFLIYFQGNSAPDKSGLPSDRFSAERTGGSVSTLTIQRTQQEDSAVYLCASSGGQGNQPQHFGDGTRLSIL.

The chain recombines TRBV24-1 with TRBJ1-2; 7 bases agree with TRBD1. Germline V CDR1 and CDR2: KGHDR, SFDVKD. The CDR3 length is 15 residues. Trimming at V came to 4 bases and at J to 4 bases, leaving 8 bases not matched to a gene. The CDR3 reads CATSEGGQRIYGYTF. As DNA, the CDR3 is TGTGCCACCAGTGAGGGGGGACAGAGAATCTATGGCTACACCTTC.

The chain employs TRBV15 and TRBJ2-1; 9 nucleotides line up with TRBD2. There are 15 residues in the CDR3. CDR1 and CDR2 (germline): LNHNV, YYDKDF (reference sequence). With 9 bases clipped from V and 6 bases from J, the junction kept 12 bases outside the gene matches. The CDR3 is CATRLSGSSRNEQFF. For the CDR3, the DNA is TGTGCCACGCGGCTTAGCGGGAGCTCCCGCAATGAGCAGTTCTTC. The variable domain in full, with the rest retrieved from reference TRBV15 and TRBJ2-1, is DAMVIQNPRYQVTQFGKPVTLSCSQTLNHNVMYWYQQKSSQAPKLLFHYYDKDFNNEADTPDNFQSRRPNTSFCFLDIRSPGLGDTAMYLCATRLSGSSRNEQFFGPGTRLTVL.

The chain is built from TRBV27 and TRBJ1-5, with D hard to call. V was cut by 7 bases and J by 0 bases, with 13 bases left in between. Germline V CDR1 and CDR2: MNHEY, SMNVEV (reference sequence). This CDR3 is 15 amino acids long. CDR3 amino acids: CASTITMYSNQPQHF. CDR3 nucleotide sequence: TGTGCCAGCACCATTACTATGTATAGCAATCAGCCCCAGCATTTT.

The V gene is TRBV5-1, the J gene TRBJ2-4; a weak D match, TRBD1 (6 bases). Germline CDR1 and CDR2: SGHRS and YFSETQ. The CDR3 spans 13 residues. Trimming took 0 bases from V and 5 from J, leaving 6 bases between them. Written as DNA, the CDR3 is TGCGCCAGCAGCTTGGGGACAGAAAACATTCAGTACTTC. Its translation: CASSLGTENIQYF.

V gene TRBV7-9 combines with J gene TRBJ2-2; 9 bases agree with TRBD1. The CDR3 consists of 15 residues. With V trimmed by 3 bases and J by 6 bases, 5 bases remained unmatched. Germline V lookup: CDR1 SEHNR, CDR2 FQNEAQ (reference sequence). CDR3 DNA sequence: TGTGCCAGCAGCTTGCTGACAGGGGGGTCCGGGGAGCTGTTTTTT. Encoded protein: CASSLLTGGSGELFF. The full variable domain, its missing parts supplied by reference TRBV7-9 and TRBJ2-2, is DTGVSQNPRHKITKRGQNVTFRCDPISEHNRLYWYRQTLGQGPEFLTYFQNEAQLEKSRLLSDRFSAERPKGSFSTLEIQRTEQGDSAMYLCASSLLTGGSGELFFGEGSRLTVL.